A single sample gave rise to the 23 T cell receptor beta chains below, sequenced in a study of T cell changes during pregnancy in multiple sclerosis. Data came from immunoSEQ multiplex PCR; TCRdb stores just in-frame clones and leaves some out. The data show around 43,000 clones, with about 90% seen just once and 0.78% held by the top ten. Sequences were derived from CD4+ T cells from peripheral blood mononuclear cells, sampled before pregnancy. The receptors come from a female donor with multiple sclerosis, enrolled in a pregnancy study.

The CDR3 loop is CASSLSSRSGANVLTF. CDR3 DNA: TGTGCCAGCAGCTTGTCCTCCCGGTCGGGGGCCAACGTCCTGACTTTC. The rearrangement links TRBV7-8 to TRBJ2-6; no firm D call. V lost 3 bases to trimming and J lost 4 bases, with 13 bases between them. This CDR3 contains 16 residues. Germline V gives CDR1 SGHVS, CDR2 FQNEAQ.

This clone was observed a handful of times. This rearrangement joins TRBV6-6 to TRBJ2-1; the match to TRBD2 covers 9 bases. The CDR3 spans 15 residues. From germline, CDR1 is MNHNY and CDR2 SVGAGI (reference sequence). After removal of 6 bases from V and 5 bases from J, the junction contained 8 bases not matched to a gene. CDR3 nucleotide sequence: TGTGCCAGCAGCCCCGGGACTAGCAGGAACAATGAGCAGTTCTTC. Its translation: CASSPGTSRNNEQFF.

The chain carries TRBV19 and TRBJ1-2; 9 nucleotides line up with TRBD1. The V and J ends lost 2 bases and 0 bases, in that order; junction bases with no gene match: 16. The CDR3 contains 20 residues. Looked up from germline, CDR1 is LNHDA and CDR2 is SQIVND (reference sequence). CDR3 amino acids: CASSIRVLRGTGRTNYGYTF. The CDR3 DNA is TGTGCCAGTAGTATACGGGTACTTCGAGGGACAGGGCGAACTAACTATGGCTACACCTTC.

This rearrangement joins TRBV19 to TRBJ2-1, with a possible D match to TRBD1 (6 bases). Germline V gives CDR1 LNHDA, CDR2 SQIVND (reference sequence). V was clipped by 5 bases and J by 9 bases, with 11 bases between them. This CDR3 is 12 amino acids long. CDR3 nucleotide sequence: TGTGCCAGTAGTCCAAAAGGGGGTGAGCAGTTCTTC. Translation: CASSPKGGEQFF.

This chain joins TRBV5-1 and TRBJ2-2; D is ambiguous. Germline loops: CDR1 SGHRS, CDR2 YFSETQ. The CDR3 totals 14 residues. V was clipped by 4 bases and J by 7 bases, with 14 bases between them. Here the CDR3 reads CASSLSGAGGELFF. The CDR3 DNA sequence: TGCGCCAGCAGCCTTTCGGGTGCTGGCGGGGAGCTGTTTTTT.

The chain joins TRBV12-1 to TRBJ2-1; TRBD2 reflects the table's D call only, with no check against the DNA. TRBV12-1 is a listed pseudogene. There are 16 residues in the CDR3. The CDR3 here is CASTAGVWDPYNEQFF. The CDR3 nucleotides read TGTGCCAGCACTGCGGGGGTCTGGGACCCCTACAATGAGCAGTTCTTC.

This chain links TRBV5-1 with TRBJ1-5; D perhaps matches TRBD1 (6 bases). Germline assignment: CDR1 SGHRS and CDR2 YFSETQ. Between the trimmed V and J ends, which lost 4 bases and 5 bases, there was a span of 16 bases. The CDR3 is 15 amino acids. CDR3: CASSPGGGQDQPQHF. The DNA for the CDR3 is TGCGCCAGCAGCCCCGGCGGGGGCCAAGATCAGCCCCAGCATTTT.

The V call is TRBV7-9, the J call TRBJ2-7, with D possibly TRBD1 on 7 matching bases. The CDR3 runs 15 residues. The V and J ends lost 1 base and 3 bases respectively, with 13 bases between them. CDR1 and CDR2 from the germline V gene are SEHNR and FQNEAQ (reference sequence). CDR3 residues: CASSLEGQGGYEQYF. CDR3 nucleotides: TGTGCCAGCAGCTTAGAAGGTCAGGGGGGCTACGAGCAGTACTTC.

The table lists this clone with a count of one. The chain couples TRBV5-1 to TRBJ2-7, with 7 bases matching TRBD1. Germline lookup yields CDR1 SGHRS and CDR2 YFSETQ. The CDR3 is 15 residues long. Trimming took 4 bases from V and 3 from J; bases not matched to a gene: 10. The CDR3 region has the DNA TGCGCCAGCAGCCAAGGACCGGGACAGATCTACGAGCAGTACTTC. It yields the protein CASSQGPGQIYEQYF.

This sequence joins TRBV4-3 and TRBJ1-4, with 7 bases matching TRBD1. The CDR3 loop spans 17 amino acids. Germline loops: CDR1 LGHNA, CDR2 YSLEER. Unmatched junction bases numbered 10, after V lost 0 bases and J lost 6 bases. This CDR3 reads CASSQDLIQGMHEKLFF. The CDR3, as DNA: TGCGCCAGCAGCCAAGACCTTATACAGGGGATGCATGAAAAACTGTTTTTT.

The V gene is TRBV19, the J gene TRBJ2-1; 10 positions match TRBD2. With V trimmed by 5 bases and J by 8 bases, 15 bases remained unmatched. The CDR3 extends over 17 amino acids. CDR1 is LNHDA, CDR2 SQIVND, per germline (reference sequence). CDR3 bases: TGTGCCAGTAGTTCCTACTGGGCCAGCGGGAGGGCCGATGAGCAGTTCTTC. Translation gives CASSSYWASGRADEQFF. The full variable domain, in which reference TRBV19 and TRBJ2-1 provide the parts outside the CDR3, is DGGITQSPKYLFRKEGQNVTLSCEQNLNHDAMYWYRQDPGQGLRLIYYSQIVNDFQKGDIAEGYSVSREKKESFPLTVTSAQKNPTAFYLCASSSYWASGRADEQFFGPGTRLTVL.

The genes are TRBV30 and TRBJ2-7; 8 bases fit TRBD1. Germline loops: CDR1 GTSNPN, CDR2 SVGIG (reference sequence). The CDR3 spans 17 residues. J lost 0 bases, V lost 0 bases, and 10 bases had no gene match. Here the CDR3 DNA reads TGTGCCTGGAGTGTACCTTCTCGGACAGGGAACTCCTACGAGCAGTACTTC. Protein product: CAWSVPSRTGNSYEQYF.

This clone showed up just once. V gene TRBV19 combines with J gene TRBJ2-3, with 7 bases identical to TRBD2. V shed 1 base and J 2 bases; nucleotides not matched to a gene: 0. The germline CDR1 and CDR2 sequences are LNHDA and SQIVND (reference sequence). CDR3 size: 14 residues. The CDR3 sequence: CASSIGLATDTQYF. The CDR3 DNA reads TGTGCCAGTAGTATAGGACTAGCCACAGATACGCAGTATTTT.

V and J are TRBV11-1 and TRBJ2-3; the D is unclear. In germline, CDR1 is SGHAT, CDR2 FQDESV (reference sequence). With 1 base removed from V and 0 bases from J, the gap between germline ends came to 11 bases. This CDR3 has 16 residues. This CDR3 is CASSLGYRGSTDTQYF. CDR3 in DNA: TGTGCCAGCAGCTTAGGTTACCGCGGTAGCACAGATACGCAGTATTTT.

This clone was detected only a few times. The J gene is TRBJ1-1, the V gene TRBV28; TRBD1 agrees at 10 bases. The V gene's germline CDR1 is MDHEN and CDR2 SYDVKM. The V gene end was trimmed by 7 bases and the J gene end by 0 bases; junction bases not matched to a gene: 11. This CDR3 comprises 17 residues. The CDR3 protein is CASTRPGQGLLNTEAFF. The CDR3 coding sequence is TGTGCCAGCACCCGACCGGGACAGGGGTTATTGAACACTGAAGCTTTCTTT. Complete variable domain (other parts from reference TRBV28 and TRBJ1-1): DVKVTQSSRYLVKRTGEKVFLECVQDMDHENMFWYRQDPGLGLRLIYFSYDVKMKEKGDIPEGYSVSREKKERFSLILESASTNQTSMYLCASTRPGQGLLNTEAFFGQGTRLTVV.

The chain has TRBV19 and TRBJ1-1; maybe TRBD1 (5 bases). The germline CDR1 and CDR2 sequences are LNHDA and SQIVND (reference sequence). There are 13 residues in the CDR3. V lost 3 bases, J lost 6 bases, and 11 bases lay in between. The chain's CDR3 is CASSIFGAAEAFF. CDR3 nucleotides: TGTGCCAGTAGTATTTTTGGGGCGGCTGAAGCTTTCTTT.

This rearrangement joins TRBV6-5 to TRBJ1-2, with D perhaps TRBD1 (5 bases). Germline lookup yields CDR1 MNHEY and CDR2 SVGAGI. This CDR3 has 15 residues. With 5 bases removed from V and 7 bases from J, the gap between germline ends came to 20 bases. CDR3 amino acids: CASSAGRSSVAGYTF. The CDR3 DNA follows: TGTGCCAGCAGTGCAGGGAGGAGCTCCGTAGCTGGCTACACCTTC.

This rearrangement joins TRBV6-1 to TRBJ1-1; the D gene is possibly TRBD1 (6 bases). V was shortened by 4 bases and J by 5 bases, with 11 bases between the two germline ends. This CDR3 spans 13 amino acids. Germline lookup yields CDR1 MNHNS and CDR2 SASEGT. DNA of the CDR3: TGTGCCAGCAGTGCAGGGGCGCAGACTGAAGCTTTCTTT. It is translated as CASSAGAQTEAFF.

CDR3 bases: TGTGCCAGCAGCTCCACAAGACTTAGCGTGAGCTCCTACGAGCAGTACTTC. Amino acids: CASSSTRLSVSSYEQYF. The chain joins TRBV11-2 to TRBJ2-7, with a possible D match to TRBD2 (5 bases). This CDR3 region has 17 residues. Germline values: CDR1 SGHAT, CDR2 FQNNGV. The V end was cut by 4 bases, the J end by 0 bases, with 19 bases between.

The chain combines TRBV7-8 with TRBJ2-2; 7 bases fit TRBD1. Looked up from germline, CDR1 is SGHVS and CDR2 is FQNEAQ. This CDR3 has 16 amino acids. The J segment lost 7 bases and the V segment lost 2 bases, leaving 10 bases of the junction unmatched. CDR3 region: CASSLRQGVGVGELFF. The CDR3, as DNA: TGTGCCAGCAGCTTACGGCAGGGGGTAGGGGTCGGGGAGCTGTTTTTT.

The chain employs TRBV28 and TRBJ2-3; no reliable D call. CDR3 length: 11 amino acids. Germline V gives CDR1 MDHEN, CDR2 SYDVKM. V was trimmed by 6 bases and J by 3 bases, leaving 4 bases between them. The CDR3 is CASSETDTQYF. In DNA form, the CDR3 reads TGTGCCAGCAGCGAGACAGATACGCAGTATTTT.

The chain employs TRBV5-1 and TRBJ2-3; 10 bases match TRBD2. The J segment lost 7 bases and the V segment lost 4 bases, leaving 12 bases of the junction unmatched. Germline V CDR1 and CDR2: SGHRS, YFSETQ. The CDR3 loop spans 16 amino acids. In DNA, the CDR3 is TGCGCCAGCAGCCGAGCAGCGGGAGGGCCGGAGAATACGCAGTATTTT. This encodes CASSRAAGGPENTQYF.

This rearrangement joins TRBV2 to TRBJ2-1; no clear D gene. Trimming removed 7 bases at V and 3 bases at J, with 10 bases between. The length of the CDR3 is 13 residues. CDR1 and CDR2 (germline): SNHLY, FYNNEI. The CDR3 DNA is TGTGCCAGCATAATAGTCTACTACAATGAGCAGTTCTTC. It encodes CASIIVYYNEQFF.